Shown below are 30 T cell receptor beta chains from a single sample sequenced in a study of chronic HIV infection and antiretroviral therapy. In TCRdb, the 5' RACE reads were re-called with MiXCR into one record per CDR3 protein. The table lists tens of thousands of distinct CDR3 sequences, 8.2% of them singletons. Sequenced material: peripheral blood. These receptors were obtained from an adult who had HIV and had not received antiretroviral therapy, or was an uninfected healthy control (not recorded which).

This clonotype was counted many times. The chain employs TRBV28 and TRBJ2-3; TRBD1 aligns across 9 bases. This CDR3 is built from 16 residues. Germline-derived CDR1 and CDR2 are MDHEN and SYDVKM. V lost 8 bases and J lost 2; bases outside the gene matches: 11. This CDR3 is CASRYTGTGPTDTQYF. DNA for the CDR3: TGTGCCAGCCGATATACCGGGACAGGGCCCACAGATACGCAGTATTTT.

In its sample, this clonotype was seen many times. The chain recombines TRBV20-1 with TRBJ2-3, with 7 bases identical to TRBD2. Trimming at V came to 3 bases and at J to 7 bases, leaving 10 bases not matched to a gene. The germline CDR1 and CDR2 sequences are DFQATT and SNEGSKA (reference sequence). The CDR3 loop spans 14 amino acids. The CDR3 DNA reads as TGCAGTGCTAGGGACGGACTAGACTTATATACGCAGTATTTT. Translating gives CSARDGLDLYTQYF.

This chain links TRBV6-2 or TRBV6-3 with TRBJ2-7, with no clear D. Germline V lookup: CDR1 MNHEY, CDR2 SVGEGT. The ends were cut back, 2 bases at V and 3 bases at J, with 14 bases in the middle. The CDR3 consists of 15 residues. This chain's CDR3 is CASSYDLWINYEQYF. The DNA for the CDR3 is TGTGCCAGCAGTTACGACCTTTGGATCAACTACGAGCAGTACTTC.

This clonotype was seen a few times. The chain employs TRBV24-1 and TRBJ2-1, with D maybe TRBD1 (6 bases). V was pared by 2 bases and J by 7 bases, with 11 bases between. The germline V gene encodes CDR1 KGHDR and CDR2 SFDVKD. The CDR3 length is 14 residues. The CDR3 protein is CATSDWTDRNEQFF. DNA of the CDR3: TGTGCCACCAGTGATTGGACAGATAGAAATGAGCAGTTCTTC.

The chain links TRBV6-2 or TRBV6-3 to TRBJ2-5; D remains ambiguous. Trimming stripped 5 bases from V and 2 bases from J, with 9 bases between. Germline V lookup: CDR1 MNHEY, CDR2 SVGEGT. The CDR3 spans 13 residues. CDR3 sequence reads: CASSPQTQETQYF. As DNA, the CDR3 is TGTGCCAGCAGTCCACAGACTCAAGAGACCCAGTACTTC.

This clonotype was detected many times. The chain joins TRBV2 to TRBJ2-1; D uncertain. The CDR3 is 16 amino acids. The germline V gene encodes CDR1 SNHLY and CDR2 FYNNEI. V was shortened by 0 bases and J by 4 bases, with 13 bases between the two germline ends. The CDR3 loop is CASSEALGGSYNEQFF. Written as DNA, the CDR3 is TGTGCCAGCAGTGAAGCGCTTGGCGGTTCGTACAATGAGCAGTTCTTC.

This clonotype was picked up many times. This CDR3 is CSVEAAADTQYF. CDR3 sequence (DNA): TGCAGCGTTGAGGCGGCGGCAGATACGCAGTATTTT. The genes are TRBV29-1 and TRBJ2-3; no reliable D call. Germline values: CDR1 SQVTM, CDR2 ANQGSEA. V was trimmed by 3 bases and J by 4 bases, leaving 8 bases between them. The CDR3 is 12 amino acids.

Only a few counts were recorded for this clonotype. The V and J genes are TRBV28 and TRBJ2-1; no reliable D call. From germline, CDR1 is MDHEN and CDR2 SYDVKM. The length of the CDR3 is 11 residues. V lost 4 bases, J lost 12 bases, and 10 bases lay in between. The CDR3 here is CASSSSVRQFF. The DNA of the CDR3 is TGTGCCAGCAGTTCGAGCGTTAGGCAGTTCTTC.

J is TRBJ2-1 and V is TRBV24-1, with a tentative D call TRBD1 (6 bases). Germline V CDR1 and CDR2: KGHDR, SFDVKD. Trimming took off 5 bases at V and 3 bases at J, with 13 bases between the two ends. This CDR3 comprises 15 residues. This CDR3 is CATSVPGAYYNEQFF. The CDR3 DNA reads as TGTGCCACCAGTGTTCCAGGGGCCTACTACAATGAGCAGTTCTTC.

This CDR3 is CASSLKGALSSTDTQYF. CDR3 nucleotides: TGTGCCAGCAGTCTTAAGGGGGCCCTCTCTAGCACAGATACGCAGTATTTT. V and J are TRBV28 and TRBJ2-3; TRBD1 matches at 7 bases. This CDR3 is built from 17 residues. V shed 5 bases and J 0 bases; nucleotides not matched to a gene: 11. Germline V lookup: CDR1 MDHEN, CDR2 SYDVKM. Full variable domain (rest looked up from reference TRBV28 and TRBJ2-3): DVKVTQSSRYLVKRTGEKVFLECVQDMDHENMFWYRQDPGLGLRLIYFSYDVKMKEKGDIPEGYSVSREKKERFSLILESASTNQTSMYLCASSLKGALSSTDTQYFGPGTRLTVL.

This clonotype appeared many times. The CDR3, as DNA: TGCAGTGCTTCTTCCCAAGGGAGACCCACCTACGAGCAGTACTTC. This sequence encodes CSASSQGRPTYEQYF. The V and J genes are TRBV20-1 and TRBJ2-7; TRBD2 might be the D (5 bases). CDR3 length equals 15 residues. The germline V gene has CDR1 DFQATT and CDR2 SNEGSKA (reference sequence). The V and J ends lost 5 bases and 2 bases respectively, with 19 bases between them.

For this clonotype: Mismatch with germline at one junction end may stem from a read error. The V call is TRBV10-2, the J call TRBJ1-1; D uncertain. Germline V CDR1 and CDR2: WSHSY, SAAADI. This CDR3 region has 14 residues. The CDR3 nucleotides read TGCGCCAGCAGCTATTCGCGGGCTAACACTGAAACTTTCTTT. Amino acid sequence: CASSYSRANTETFF.

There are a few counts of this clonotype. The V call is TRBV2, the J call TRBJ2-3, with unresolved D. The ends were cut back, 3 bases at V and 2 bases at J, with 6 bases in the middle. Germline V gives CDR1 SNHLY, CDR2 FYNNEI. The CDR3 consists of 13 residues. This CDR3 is CASSEGPTDTQYF. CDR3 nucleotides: TGTGCCAGCAGTGAGGGCCCCACAGATACGCAGTATTTT.

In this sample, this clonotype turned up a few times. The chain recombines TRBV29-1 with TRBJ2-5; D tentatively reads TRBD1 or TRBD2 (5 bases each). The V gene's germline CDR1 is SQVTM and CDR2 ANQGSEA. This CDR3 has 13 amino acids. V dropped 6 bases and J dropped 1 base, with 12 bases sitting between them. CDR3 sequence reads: CSVRGLSQETQYF. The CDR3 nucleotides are TGCAGCGTGAGGGGCTTGTCCCAAGAGACCCAGTACTTC.

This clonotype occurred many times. CDR3 nucleotides: TGTGCCATCAGAGGACAGGGACAAGAGACCCAGTACTTC. Protein sequence: CAIRGQGQETQYF. The chain has TRBV10-3 and TRBJ2-5, with 8 bases aligning to TRBD1. J gave up 2 bases and V 6 bases, and 2 bases lay outside the gene matches. The CDR3 is 13 residues long. Germline CDR1 ENHRY, CDR2 SYGVKD.

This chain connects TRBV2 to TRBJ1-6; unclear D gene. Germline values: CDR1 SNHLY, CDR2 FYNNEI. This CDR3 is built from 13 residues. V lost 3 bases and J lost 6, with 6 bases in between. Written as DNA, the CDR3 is TGTGCCAGCAGTGATGGCAGTAATTCACCCCTCCACTTT. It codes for CASSDGSNSPLHF.

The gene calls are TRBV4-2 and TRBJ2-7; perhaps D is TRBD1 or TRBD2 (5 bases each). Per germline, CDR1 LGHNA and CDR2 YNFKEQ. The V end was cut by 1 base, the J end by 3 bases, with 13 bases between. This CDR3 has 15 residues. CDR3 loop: CASSQGSGPVYEQYF. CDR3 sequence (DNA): TGTGCCAGCAGCCAAGGGTCGGGACCTGTCTACGAGCAGTACTTC.

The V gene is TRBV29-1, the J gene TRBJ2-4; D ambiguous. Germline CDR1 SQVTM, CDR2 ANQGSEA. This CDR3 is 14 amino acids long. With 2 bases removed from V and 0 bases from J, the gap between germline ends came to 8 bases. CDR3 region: CSVELAEAKNIQYF. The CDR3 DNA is TGCAGCGTTGAACTTGCAGAAGCCAAAAACATTCAGTACTTC. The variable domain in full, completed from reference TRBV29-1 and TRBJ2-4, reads SAVISQKPSRDICQRGTSLTIQCQVDSQVTMMFWYRQQPGQSLTLIATANQGSEATYESGFVIDKFPISRPNLTFSTLTVSNMSPEDSSIYLCSVELAEAKNIQYFGAGTRLSVL.

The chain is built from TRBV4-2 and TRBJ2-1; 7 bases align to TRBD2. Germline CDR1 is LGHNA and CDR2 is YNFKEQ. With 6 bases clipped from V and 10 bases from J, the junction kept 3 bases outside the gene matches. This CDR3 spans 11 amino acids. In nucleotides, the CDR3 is TGTGCCAGCAGTCGTAGCGGGGAGCAGTTCTTC. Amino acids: CASSRSGEQFF.

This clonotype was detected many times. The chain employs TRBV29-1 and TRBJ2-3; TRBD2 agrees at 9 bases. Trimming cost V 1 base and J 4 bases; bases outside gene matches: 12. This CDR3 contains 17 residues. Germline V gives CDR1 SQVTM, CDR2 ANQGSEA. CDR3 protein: CSVEGGGGAAPPDTQYF. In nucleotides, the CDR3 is TGCAGCGTTGAAGGAGGCGGGGGGGCGGCACCTCCAGATACGCAGTATTTT.

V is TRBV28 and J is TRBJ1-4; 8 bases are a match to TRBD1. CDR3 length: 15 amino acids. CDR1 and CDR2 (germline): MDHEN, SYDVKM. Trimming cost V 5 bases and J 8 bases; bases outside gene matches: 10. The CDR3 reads CASSTIQGGLEKLFF. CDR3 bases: TGTGCCAGCAGTACCATACAGGGGGGATTAGAAAAACTGTTTTTT.

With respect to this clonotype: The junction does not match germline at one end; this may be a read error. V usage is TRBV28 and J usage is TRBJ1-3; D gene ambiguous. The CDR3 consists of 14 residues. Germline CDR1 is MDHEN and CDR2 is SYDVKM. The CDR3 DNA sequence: TGTGCCAGCACTCCTGGGAGTGAAGGAAACACCGTATATTTT. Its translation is CASTPGSEGNTVYF.

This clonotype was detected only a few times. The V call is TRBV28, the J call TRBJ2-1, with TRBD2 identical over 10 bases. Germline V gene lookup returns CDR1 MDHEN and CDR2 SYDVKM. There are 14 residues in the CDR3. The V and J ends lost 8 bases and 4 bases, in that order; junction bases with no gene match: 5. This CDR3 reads CASETTSGYNEQFF. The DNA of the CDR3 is TGTGCCAGCGAAACGACTAGCGGGTACAATGAGCAGTTCTTC. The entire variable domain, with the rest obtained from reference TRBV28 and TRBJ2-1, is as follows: DVKVTQSSRYLVKRTGEKVFLECVQDMDHENMFWYRQDPGLGLRLIYFSYDVKMKEKGDIPEGYSVSREKKERFSLILESASTNQTSMYLCASETTSGYNEQFFGPGTRLTVL.

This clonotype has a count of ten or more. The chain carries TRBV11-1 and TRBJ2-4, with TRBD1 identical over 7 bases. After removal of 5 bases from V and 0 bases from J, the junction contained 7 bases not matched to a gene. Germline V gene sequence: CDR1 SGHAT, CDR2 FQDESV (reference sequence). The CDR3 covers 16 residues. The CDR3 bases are TGTGCCAGCAGCACCGGGACAGAAGTAGCCAAAAACATTCAGTACTTC. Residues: CASSTGTEVAKNIQYF.

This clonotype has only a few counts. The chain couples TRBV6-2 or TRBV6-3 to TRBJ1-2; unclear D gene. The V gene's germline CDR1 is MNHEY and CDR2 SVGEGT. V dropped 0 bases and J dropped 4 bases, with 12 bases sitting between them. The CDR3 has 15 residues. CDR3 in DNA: TGTGCCAGCAGTTACTCGAGTCAGGAGGGCTATGGCTACACCTTC. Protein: CASSYSSQEGYGYTF.

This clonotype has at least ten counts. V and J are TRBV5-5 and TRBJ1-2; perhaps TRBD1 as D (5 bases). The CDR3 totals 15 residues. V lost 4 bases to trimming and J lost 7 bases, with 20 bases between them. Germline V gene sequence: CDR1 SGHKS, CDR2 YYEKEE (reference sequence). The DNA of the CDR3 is TGTGCCAGCAGCCCCGAGGGGAGATCCGGAGGTGGCTACACCTTC. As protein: CASSPEGRSGGGYTF.

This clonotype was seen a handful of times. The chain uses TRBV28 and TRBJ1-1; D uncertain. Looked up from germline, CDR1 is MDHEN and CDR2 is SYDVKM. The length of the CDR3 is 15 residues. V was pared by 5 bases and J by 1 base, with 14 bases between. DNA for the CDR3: TGTGCCAGCAGTACAATCAAGGCCCAGAACACTGAAGCTTTCTTT. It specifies CASSTIKAQNTEAFF. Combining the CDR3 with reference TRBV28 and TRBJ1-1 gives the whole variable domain DVKVTQSSRYLVKRTGEKVFLECVQDMDHENMFWYRQDPGLGLRLIYFSYDVKMKEKGDIPEGYSVSREKKERFSLILESASTNQTSMYLCASSTIKAQNTEAFFGQGTRLTVV.

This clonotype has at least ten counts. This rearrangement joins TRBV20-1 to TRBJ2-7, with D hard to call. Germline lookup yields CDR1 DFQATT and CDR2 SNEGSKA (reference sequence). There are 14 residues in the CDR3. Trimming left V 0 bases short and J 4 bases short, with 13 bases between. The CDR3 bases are TGCAGTGCTAGAGATCGCGTAGGTATTTACGAGCAGTACTTC. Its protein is CSARDRVGIYEQYF.

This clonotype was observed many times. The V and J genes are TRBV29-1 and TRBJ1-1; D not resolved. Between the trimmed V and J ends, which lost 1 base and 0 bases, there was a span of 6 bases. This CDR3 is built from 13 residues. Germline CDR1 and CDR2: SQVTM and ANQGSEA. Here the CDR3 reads CSVEGRMNTEAFF. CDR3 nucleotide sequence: TGCAGCGTTGAAGGCCGTATGAACACTGAAGCTTTCTTT.

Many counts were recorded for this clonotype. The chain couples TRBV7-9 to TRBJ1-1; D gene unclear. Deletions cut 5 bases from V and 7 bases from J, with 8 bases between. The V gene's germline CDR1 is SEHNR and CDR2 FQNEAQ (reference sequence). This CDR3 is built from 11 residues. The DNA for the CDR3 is TGTGCCAGCAGCCCCCAAGATGAAGCTTTCTTT. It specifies CASSPQDEAFF.